This T cell receptor beta chain came from a study of radiotherapy plus CTLA-4 blockade in lung cancer. Across the study: Patients showed objective responses in 15% to 20% of cases and disease control in under 35%.

Enrolled patients, whose metastatic non-small-cell lung cancer was chemo-refractory, received focal radiation plus CTLA-4 blockade with ipilimumab. Sequencing used immunoSEQ multiplex PCR; TCRdb keeps in-frame clones, though not all of them. The table records 43,000 or so clones, roughly 73% of them present only once. This clone has more than one count but fewer than ten. The antigen is undetermined. Study-level points and caveats: Following radiotherapy plus ipilimumab, tumor-derived TCR clones expanded in the blood.

V shed 6 bases and J shed 4 bases, with 13 bases lying between them. Germline V gives CDR1 MNHEY, CDR2 SVGAGI. CDR3 length equals 14 residues. Specimen: peripheral blood, collected from a patient treated with radiotherapy plus ipilimumab. The sequence was obtained from a human donor with non-small cell lung cancer who had a complete response to radiotherapy plus ipilimumab. V gene TRBV6-5 combines with J gene TRBJ2-1; D possibly corresponds to TRBD1 (6 bases). CDR3 protein: CASSVMDRYNEQFF. The CDR3 DNA reads as TGTGCCAGCAGCGTCATGGACAGATACAATGAGCAGTTCTTC.